This T cell receptor beta chain was retrieved from a study of monozygotic twins with inflammatory bowel disease. TCRdb reworked the 5' RACE reads into one entry per CDR3 protein, no DNA. Its table records just over 300,000 distinct CDR3 sequences. The CDR3 runs to 13 residues. The germline CDR1 and CDR2 sequences are MNHEY and SVGEGT. The gene calls are TRBV6-2 or TRBV6-3 and TRBJ2-3; TCRdb gives TRBD1 as the D gene, but with no DNA this cannot be confirmed. Sequencing was carried out using blood. This TCR was recovered from a human donor with ulcerative colitis or Crohn's disease, or a healthy co-twin of an affected twin (not recorded which). The CDR3 region is CASKDRVRDTQYF.